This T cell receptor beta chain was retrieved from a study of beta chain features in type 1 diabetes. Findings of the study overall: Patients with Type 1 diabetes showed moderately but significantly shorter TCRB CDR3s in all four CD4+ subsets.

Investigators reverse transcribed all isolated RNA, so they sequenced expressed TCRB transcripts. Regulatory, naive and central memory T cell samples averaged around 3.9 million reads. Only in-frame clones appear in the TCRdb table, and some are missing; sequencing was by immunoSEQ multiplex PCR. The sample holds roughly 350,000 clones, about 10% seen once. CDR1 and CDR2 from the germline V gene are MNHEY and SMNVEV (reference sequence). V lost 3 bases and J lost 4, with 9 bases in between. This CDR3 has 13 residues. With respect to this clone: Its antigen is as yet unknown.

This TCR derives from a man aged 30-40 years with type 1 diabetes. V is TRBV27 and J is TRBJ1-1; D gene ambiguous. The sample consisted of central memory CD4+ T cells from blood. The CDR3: CASSFSRGTEAFF. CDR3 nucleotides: TGTGCCAGCAGTTTCTCTCGCGGCACTGAAGCTTTCTTT.